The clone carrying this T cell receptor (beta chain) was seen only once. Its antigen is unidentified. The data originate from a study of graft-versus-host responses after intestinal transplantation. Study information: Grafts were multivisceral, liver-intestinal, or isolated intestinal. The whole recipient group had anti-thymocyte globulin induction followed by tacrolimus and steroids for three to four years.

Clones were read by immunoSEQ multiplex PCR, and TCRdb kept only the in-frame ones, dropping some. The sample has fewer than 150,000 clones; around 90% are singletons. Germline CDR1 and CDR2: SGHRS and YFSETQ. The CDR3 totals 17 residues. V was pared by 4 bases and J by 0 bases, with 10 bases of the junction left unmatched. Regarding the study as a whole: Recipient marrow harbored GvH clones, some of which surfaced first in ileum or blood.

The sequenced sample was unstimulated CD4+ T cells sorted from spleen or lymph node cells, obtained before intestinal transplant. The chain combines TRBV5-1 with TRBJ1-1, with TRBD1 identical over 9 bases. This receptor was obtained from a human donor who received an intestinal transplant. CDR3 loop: CASSQKDRGHLNTEAFF. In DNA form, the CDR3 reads TGCGCCAGCAGCCAGAAGGACAGGGGCCATCTGAACACTGAAGCTTTCTTT.